A single sample gave rise to the 32 T cell receptor beta chains below, sequenced in a study of vaccination effects on CD4 cells after COVID-19. Antigens for these TCRs are unknown. Data came from immunoSEQ multiplex PCR; TCRdb stores just in-frame clones and leaves some out. This sample has approximately 40,000 clones; around 68% occur once, and the top ten carry 22%. Expansion of antigen-specific CD4+ T cells with viral peptide pools was carried out by the ViraFEST assay before sequencing. Once cultured for roughly nine days, the cells underwent separation to obtain CD4+ T cells. Nobody among the vaccine recipients had prior SARS-CoV-2 infection (nucleocapsid antibodies were negative). The material sequenced was CD4+ T cells from PBMCs cultured with SARS-CoV-2 spike peptides, taken before COVID-19 vaccination. The source is a human donor who received a COVID-19 vaccine.

V and J are TRBV6-1 and TRBJ1-1; maybe TRBD1 (6 bases). The germline V gene encodes CDR1 MNHNS and CDR2 SASEGT. The CDR3 spans 11 residues. V lost 3 bases, J lost 11 bases, and 10 bases lay in between. CDR3 nucleotides: TGTGCCAGCAGTGACGGTGGGGGCGCTTTCTTT. Its protein is CASSDGGGAFF.

This sequence joins TRBV2 and TRBJ1-3; 7 bases line up with TRBD1. Germline V gives CDR1 SNHLY, CDR2 FYNNEI. The CDR3 totals 12 residues. V gave up 2 bases and J gave up 12 bases; unmatched junction bases: 4. The DNA of the CDR3 is TGTGCCAGCAGTGAAAATGACAGGGTCATATATTTT. It translates to CASSENDRVIYF. The full variable domain, rest sourced from reference TRBV2 and TRBJ1-3, is EPEVTQTPSHQVTQMGQEVILRCVPISNHLYFYWYRQILGQKVEFLVSFYNNEISEKSEIFDDQFSVERPDGSNFTLKIRSTKLEDSAMYFCASSENDRVIYFGEGSWLTVV.

The rearrangement links TRBV15 to TRBJ2-1, with TRBD1 as a possible D gene (6 bases). CDR1 LNHNV and CDR2 YYDKDF come from the germline V gene (reference sequence). The CDR3 loop spans 16 amino acids. V lost 8 bases and J 10 bases, leaving 27 bases between the germline ends. The CDR3 coding sequence is TGTGCCACCCATGACACAGGGTTCCGTGGCTCAAGGGAGCAGTTCTTC. This codes for CATHDTGFRGSREQFF.

The chain is built from TRBV19 and TRBJ2-3; TRBD2 is a possible D gene (6 bases). Trimming stripped 5 bases from V and 12 bases from J, with 12 bases between. CDR3 length equals 11 residues. In germline, CDR1 is LNHDA, CDR2 SQIVND (reference sequence). This CDR3 is CASSGPGLQYF. The CDR3 DNA reads as TGTGCCAGTAGTGGACCGGGACTCCAGTATTTT.

In its sample, this clone was seen once. The V and J genes are TRBV7-2 and TRBJ1-2, with 7 positions matching TRBD1. Germline V CDR1 and CDR2: SGHTA, FQGNSA. The CDR3 loop spans 16 amino acids. J gave up 8 bases and V 5 bases, and 17 bases lay outside the gene matches. The CDR3 here is CASSRDTGATYGGYTF. The DNA for the CDR3 is TGTGCCAGCAGCCGGGACACAGGGGCCACCTATGGGGGCTACACCTTC.

In its sample, this clone was seen a few times. This chain joins TRBV2 and TRBJ1-5; the match to TRBD1 covers 8 bases. Looked up from germline, CDR1 is SNHLY and CDR2 is FYNNEI. This CDR3 has 15 amino acids. J gave up 7 bases and V 6 bases, and 11 bases lay outside the gene matches. This CDR3 reads CASSLSQGARQPQHF. The CDR3 region has the DNA TGTGCCAGCAGCCTGAGCCAGGGGGCGCGACAGCCCCAGCATTTT.

This clone was observed a few times. V usage is TRBV6-1 and J usage is TRBJ2-2; 8 bases fit TRBD2. From germline, CDR1 is MNHNS and CDR2 SASEGT. The CDR3 extends over 17 amino acids. V trimming: 2 bases; J trimming: 6 bases; junction bases outside the gene matches: 11. CDR3 residues: CASSELGTRFWAGELFF. As DNA, the CDR3 is TGTGCCAGCAGTGAACTAGGGACTAGATTCTGGGCCGGGGAGCTGTTTTTT.

This chain links TRBV4-1 with TRBJ2-5; D unresolved. The CDR3 is made up of 13 amino acids. V gave up 5 bases and J gave up 4 bases, with 11 bases separating them. The germline CDR1 and CDR2 sequences are MGHRA and YSYEKL. CDR3 amino acids: CASSSLPTETQYF. The DNA for the CDR3 is TGCGCCAGCAGCTCACTACCCACAGAGACCCAGTACTTC.

This clone was observed once. The chain employs TRBV5-4 and TRBJ2-6; D may be TRBD1 (5 bases). The CDR3 consists of 14 residues. Germline values: CDR1 SGHNT, CDR2 YYREEE (reference sequence). Trimming took 1 base from V and 10 from J, leaving 12 bases between them. The CDR3 spells CASSLPSGPNVLTF. As DNA, the CDR3 is TGTGCCAGCAGCTTGCCCTCAGGGCCAAACGTCCTGACTTTC.

The gene calls are TRBV29-1 and TRBJ2-1, with D tentatively TRBD1 (5 bases). Germline loops: CDR1 SQVTM, CDR2 ANQGSEA. There are 11 residues in the CDR3. V was pared by 3 bases and J by 10 bases, with 10 bases between. This CDR3 reads CSVDRVREQFF. The CDR3 nucleotides read TGCAGCGTTGACAGGGTAAGAGAGCAGTTCTTC.

The chain uses TRBV4-1 and TRBJ2-5, with 15 nucleotides matching TRBD2. The germline CDR1 and CDR2 sequences are MGHRA and YSYEKL. Trimming cost V 4 bases and J 4 bases; bases outside gene matches: 4. CDR3 length: 16 amino acids. CDR3 sequence reads: CASSRGLAGGPETQYF. For the CDR3, the DNA is TGCGCCAGCAGCCGCGGACTAGCGGGAGGGCCAGAGACCCAGTACTTC.

The chain links TRBV30 to TRBJ2-5; 7 nucleotides line up with TRBD2. The CDR3 totals 14 residues. With 0 bases clipped from V and 4 bases from J, the junction kept 5 bases outside the gene matches. Germline V lookup: CDR1 GTSNPN, CDR2 SVGIG (reference sequence). CDR3 in amino acids: CAWSVGGGSETQYF. The CDR3 nucleotides read TGTGCCTGGAGTGTGGGGGGGGGATCAGAGACCCAGTACTTC.

This clone has only one observation. This chain connects TRBV19 to TRBJ1-5; D might be TRBD1 (6 bases). The CDR3 covers 13 residues. V was trimmed by 7 bases and J by 7 bases, leaving 14 bases between them. Germline V gene lookup returns CDR1 LNHDA and CDR2 SQIVND (reference sequence). For the CDR3, the DNA is TGTGCCAGTACCCCATCCAGGGGACAGCCCCAGCATTTT. Translation: CASTPSRGQPQHF.

A few counts support this clone. The chain combines TRBV11-2 with TRBJ1-6; D gene unclear. The CDR3 is made up of 15 amino acids. Germline lookup yields CDR1 SGHAT and CDR2 FQNNGV. V was cut by 3 bases and J by 6 bases, with 12 bases left in between. CDR3 residues: CASSFDPSPNSPLHF. The CDR3 coding sequence is TGTGCCAGCAGCTTTGACCCATCCCCTAATTCACCCCTCCACTTT.

The chain joins TRBV12-3 or TRBV12-4 to TRBJ1-3; D uncertain. The CDR3 is 12 residues long. V was cut by 6 bases and J by 4 bases, with 7 bases left in between. CDR3 coding DNA: TGTGCCAGCAGGGGGAGCGGAAACACCATATATTTT. As protein: CASRGSGNTIYF.

The J gene is TRBJ2-3, the V gene TRBV4-3; D is undetermined. Germline loops: CDR1 LGHNA, CDR2 YSLEER. CDR3 length: 17 amino acids. The ends were cut back, 2 bases at V and 6 bases at J, with 21 bases in the middle. The CDR3 loop is CASSQYLTRGVQDTQYF. The CDR3 region has the DNA TGCGCCAGCAGCCAATACCTGACCCGTGGGGTTCAGGATACGCAGTATTTT.

The chain has TRBV19 and TRBJ1-5; D gene unclear. The V and J ends lost 7 bases and 4 bases respectively, with 14 bases between them. The CDR3 extends over 14 amino acids. CDR1 and CDR2 (germline): LNHDA, SQIVND (reference sequence). In DNA, the CDR3 is TGTGCCAGTAACAACGTGGGGTGGAATCAGCCCCAGCATTTT. Its translation: CASNNVGWNQPQHF.

The V and J genes are TRBV21-1 and TRBJ1-1. TRBV21-1 corresponds to a pseudogene. The CDR3 runs to 15 residues. CDR3 coding DNA: TGTGCCAGCAGCCGCCTTCTGGGGACGAACACTGAAGCTTTCTTT. Its protein is CASSRLLGTNTEAFF.

This clone was picked up one time. V is TRBV5-5 and J is TRBJ1-6, with TRBD1 matching over 8 bases. Germline CDR1 reads SGHKS; CDR2 reads YYEKEE (reference sequence). The V segment lost 2 bases and the J segment 12 bases; nucleotides outside the gene matches: 4. CDR3 length: 13 residues. CDR3 amino acids: CASSLIDRGPLHF. The CDR3 DNA follows: TGTGCCAGCAGCTTAATCGACAGGGGACCCCTCCACTTT.

The rearrangement links TRBV6-5 to TRBJ2-7; 7 bases are a match to TRBD1. Germline V gene sequence: CDR1 MNHEY, CDR2 SVGAGI. There are 13 residues in the CDR3. Trimming removed 5 bases from V and 2 bases from J; junction bases left unmatched: 3. In DNA form, the CDR3 reads TGTGCCAGCAGTCCAACAGGGGCCTACGAGCAGTACTTC. Residues: CASSPTGAYEQYF.

This clone was counted between two and nine times. The chain links TRBV7-2 to TRBJ2-7; D unclear. V gave up 5 bases and J gave up 3 bases, with 14 bases separating them. There are 14 residues in the CDR3. The V gene's germline CDR1 is SGHTA and CDR2 FQGNSA. CDR3 DNA: TGTGCCAGCAGCCCCCGGACGGAACGCTACGAGCAGTACTTC. This translates into CASSPRTERYEQYF.

The chain has TRBV28 and TRBJ2-5; D gene unclear. Trimming stripped 11 bases from V and 1 base from J, with 11 bases between. The V gene's germline CDR1 is MDHEN and CDR2 SYDVKM. This CDR3 spans 12 amino acids. In DNA form, the CDR3 reads TGTGCCTCCCGGACCACCCAAGAGACCCAGTACTTC. Protein product: CASRTTQETQYF.

The chain links TRBV27 to TRBJ2-1, with 8 bases aligning to TRBD2. The CDR3 is 13 residues long. Germline CDR1 is MNHEY and CDR2 is SMNVEV (reference sequence). With 6 bases clipped from V and 14 bases from J, the junction kept 12 bases outside the gene matches. The CDR3 coding sequence is TGTGCCAGCAGACCTCCGGGTAGCGGGGCAGAGTTCTTC. This encodes CASRPPGSGAEFF.

The chain joins TRBV4-2 to TRBJ1-2, with 8 nucleotides matching TRBD1. The CDR3 sequence is 15 residues long. Germline CDR1 LGHNA, CDR2 YNFKEQ. The V and J ends lost 0 bases and 8 bases, in that order; junction bases with no gene match: 8. CDR3 residues: CASSQDIGQGWGYTF. CDR3 DNA sequence: TGTGCCAGCAGCCAAGATATAGGACAGGGATGGGGCTACACCTTC.

The V gene is TRBV9, the J gene TRBJ2-7, with 8 bases matching TRBD1. With V trimmed by 0 bases and J by 3 bases, 5 bases remained unmatched. This CDR3 contains 15 residues. Per germline, CDR1 SGDLS and CDR2 YYNGEE. CDR3 in DNA: TGTGCCAGCAGCGTAGGACAGGGGCAATTCTACGAGCAGTACTTC. Translation gives CASSVGQGQFYEQYF.

The rearrangement links TRBV7-2 to TRBJ2-3; the D is unclear. Trimming pared 3 bases from V and 6 bases from J, leaving 13 bases between. This CDR3 region has 14 residues. Germline values: CDR1 SGHTA, CDR2 FQGNSA. The chain's CDR3 is CASSLDVSADTQYF. DNA of the CDR3: TGTGCCAGCAGCTTGGACGTTTCGGCTGATACGCAGTATTTT.

The chain has TRBV4-2 and TRBJ2-1, with 11 bases lining up with TRBD2. The CDR3 is made up of 17 amino acids. Trimming removed 1 base from V and 4 bases from J; junction bases left unmatched: 6. Germline lookup yields CDR1 LGHNA and CDR2 YNFKEQ. The CDR3 bases are TGTGCCAGCAGCCAAGTTGGGCTAGCGGGAGGATACAATGAGCAGTTCTTC. Protein product: CASSQVGLAGGYNEQFF.

This clone was observed a handful of times. The chain has TRBV27 and TRBJ1-5; D is ambiguous. CDR3 size: 13 residues. Germline V gene sequence: CDR1 MNHEY, CDR2 SMNVEV (reference sequence). Deletions cut 2 bases from V and 5 bases from J, with 7 bases between. In nucleotides, the CDR3 is TGTGCCAGCAGTTTAAATAGGGATCAGCCCCAGCATTTT. This encodes CASSLNRDQPQHF.

The chain combines TRBV5-4 with TRBJ2-7; 8 bases line up with TRBD2. The junction had 12 bases not matched to a gene; V was cut back by 6 bases and J by 4 bases. The CDR3 is 15 amino acids. Per the germline V gene, CDR1 is SGHNT and CDR2 is YYREEE (reference sequence). The CDR3 loop reads CASTVEGREVYEQYF. CDR3 DNA sequence: TGTGCCAGCACTGTGGAAGGGCGGGAGGTGTACGAGCAGTACTTC.

The J gene is TRBJ1-2, the V gene TRBV7-9, with 7 bases that match TRBD1. CDR1 is SEHNR and CDR2 is FQNEAQ in the germline V gene (reference sequence). CDR3 length: 14 amino acids. The V and J ends lost 9 bases and 3 bases, in that order; junction bases with no gene match: 10. The DNA for the CDR3 is TGTGCCAGTTCCCAAACAGGGGTAGACTATGGCTACACCTTC. Translation gives CASSQTGVDYGYTF.

The chain carries TRBV4-3 and TRBJ1-1; D possibly corresponds to TRBD1 (5 bases). V lost 0 bases and J lost 5, with 16 bases in between. Germline V gene sequence: CDR1 LGHNA, CDR2 YSLEER. This CDR3 is built from 16 residues. The CDR3 sequence: CASSQDRAGSGTEAFF. The CDR3 bases are TGCGCCAGCAGCCAAGATCGGGCAGGGTCGGGGACTGAAGCTTTCTTT.

This chain uses TRBV18 with TRBJ1-1; a weak D match, TRBD1 (5 bases). The V gene lost 0 bases and the J gene lost 4 bases, with 15 bases spanning the gap. Looked up from germline, CDR1 is KGHSH and CDR2 is LQKENI. CDR3 length: 16 residues. The CDR3 sequence: CASSPPRSPGSTEAFF. DNA for the CDR3: TGTGCCAGCTCACCACCGAGATCGCCAGGGTCCACTGAAGCTTTCTTT.